The 6 T cell receptor beta chains reported below all come from one sample, sequenced in a study of shared clonotypes between healthy human individuals. Produced via immunoSEQ multiplex PCR; TCRdb's table is partial and in-frame only. This table holds about 470,000 clones, roughly 77% found once. Sequencing input: PBMCs. The receptors stem from a woman in her 40s in good health. Some clones in this sample may be carry-over from other donors' samples.

The chain links TRBV2 to TRBJ2-7; the D is unclear. The V end lost 4 bases, the J end lost 0 bases, and 4 bases lay between the germline ends. This CDR3 contains 12 residues. The germline gives CDR1 SNHLY, CDR2 FYNNEI. The CDR3 DNA is TGTGCCAGCAGTGCCGTCTCCTACGAGCAGTACTTC. Its protein is CASSAVSYEQYF.

This sequence joins TRBV7-9 and TRBJ2-7, with D perhaps matching TRBD1 (6 bases). From germline, CDR1 is SEHNR and CDR2 FQNEAQ (reference sequence). This CDR3 has 12 residues. Trimming stripped 4 bases from V and 3 bases from J, with 7 bases between. CDR3 region: CASSWGHYEQYF. DNA of the CDR3: TGTGCCAGCAGCTGGGGGCACTACGAGCAGTACTTC. The full variable domain, its missing parts supplied by reference TRBV7-9 and TRBJ2-7, is DTGVSQNPRHKITKRGQNVTFRCDPISEHNRLYWYRQTLGQGPEFLTYFQNEAQLEKSRLLSDRFSAERPKGSFSTLEIQRTEQGDSAMYLCASSWGHYEQYFGPGTRLTVT.

With regard to this clone: A much larger clone lies a single base off, so this may be a read error. This sample includes further DNA sequences coding for the same CDR3. The V and J genes are TRBV4-2 and TRBJ1-1; D is unclear. CDR3 size: 13 residues. CDR1 and CDR2 from the germline V gene are LGHNA and YNFKEQ. DNA for the CDR3: TGTGCCAGCAGCCCCTGGAGGAACACTGAAGCTTTTTTT. Translating gives CASSPWRNTEAFF.

The chain employs TRBV28 and TRBJ2-7, with D perhaps matching TRBD1 (6 bases). The CDR3 extends over 15 amino acids. V shed 5 bases and J shed 0 bases, with 14 bases lying between them. The germline CDR1 and CDR2 sequences are MDHEN and SYDVKM. The CDR3 reads CASSPGGQTSYEQYF. CDR3 DNA: TGTGCCAGCAGTCCCGGAGGACAGACCTCCTACGAGCAGTACTTC.

This clone was recorded once. This chain joins TRBV19 and TRBJ2-1, with TRBD2 matching over 10 bases. The CDR3 contains 16 residues. Germline V lookup: CDR1 LNHDA, CDR2 SQIVND (reference sequence). Trimming removed 1 base from V and 2 bases from J; junction bases left unmatched: 2. The CDR3, as DNA: TGTGCCAGTAGTATAGGGACTAGCGGAACCTACAATGAGCAGTTCTTC. Its protein product is CASSIGTSGTYNEQFF.

The V gene is TRBV27, the J gene TRBJ1-2, with 7 bases matching TRBD1. Germline values: CDR1 MNHEY, CDR2 SMNVEV (reference sequence). Trimming at V came to 7 bases and at J to 5 bases, leaving 10 bases not matched to a gene. The CDR3 has 14 residues. The CDR3, as DNA: TGTGCCAGCAAACCCCCAGGGGGTATGTATGGCTACACCTTC. Its protein is CASKPPGGMYGYTF.